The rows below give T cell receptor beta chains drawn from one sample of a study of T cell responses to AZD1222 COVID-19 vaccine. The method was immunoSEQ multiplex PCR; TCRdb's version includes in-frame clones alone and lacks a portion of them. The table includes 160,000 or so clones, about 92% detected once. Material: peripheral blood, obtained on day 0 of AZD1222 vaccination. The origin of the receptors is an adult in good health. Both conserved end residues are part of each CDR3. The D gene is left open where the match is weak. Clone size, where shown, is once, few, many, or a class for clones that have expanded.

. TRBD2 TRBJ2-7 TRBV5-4 CASSLTSGSSHEQYF TGTGCCAGCAGCTTGACTAGCGGGAGTTCGCACGAGCAGTACTTC
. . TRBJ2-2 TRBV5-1 CASRVDSQGGELFF TGCGCCAGCAGGGTGGACTCCCAAGGCGGGGAGCTGTTTTTT
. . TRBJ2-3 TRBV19 CASSIDGAVSTDTQYF TGTGCCAGTAGTATAGATGGAGCGGTTAGCACAGATACGCAGTATTTT
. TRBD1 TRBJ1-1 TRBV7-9 CASSAGTGVTEAFF TGTGCCAGCAGCGCCGGGACAGGGGTAACTGAAGCTTTCTTT
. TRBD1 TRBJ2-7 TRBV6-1 CASSEEGQSMQYF TGTGCCAGCAGTGAAGAGGGACAGAGCATGCAGTACTTC
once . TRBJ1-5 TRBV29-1 CSASGVADSNQPQHF TGCAGCGCGTCGGGGGTCGCAGATAGCAATCAGCCCCAGCATTTT
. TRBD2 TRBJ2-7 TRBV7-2 CASSFRPGLASYEQYF TGTGCCAGCAGCTTTAGGCCGGGACTAGCATCCTACGAGCAGTACTTC
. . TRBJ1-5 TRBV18 CASSPGGGQPQHF TGTGCCAGCTCACCAGGAGGGGGTCAGCCCCAGCATTTT
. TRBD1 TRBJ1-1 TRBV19 CASRGRMTEAFF TGTGCCAGCAGGGGGCGAATGACTGAAGCTTTCTTT
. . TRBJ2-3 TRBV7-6 CASSLGGAVTDTQYF TGTGCCAGCAGCTTAGGGGGAGCAGTAACAGATACGCAGTATTTT
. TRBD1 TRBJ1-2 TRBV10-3 CAISEAGGVVYGYTF TGTGCCATCAGTGAGGCAGGGGGGGTGGTTTATGGCTACACCTTC
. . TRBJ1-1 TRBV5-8 CASSLDPTGDTEAFF TGTGCCAGCAGCTTGGACCCCACGGGTGACACTGAAGCTTTCTTT
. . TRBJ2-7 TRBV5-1 CASSLAPSGITYEQYF TGCGCCAGCAGCTTGGCCCCGAGCGGCATCACCTACGAGCAGTACTTC
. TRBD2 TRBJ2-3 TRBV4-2 CASSSPGTSGREDTQYF TGTGCCAGCAGCTCACCTGGGACTAGCGGGAGGGAGGATACGCAGTATTTT
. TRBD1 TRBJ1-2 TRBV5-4 CASTSQGQALGYTF TGTGCCAGCACCTCTCAGGGACAGGCCCTTGGCTACACCTTC
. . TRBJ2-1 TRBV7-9 CASSFRRIEQFF TGTGCCAGCAGCTTCCGTAGGATTGAGCAGTTCTTC
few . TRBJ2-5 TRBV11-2 CASSLDGTSRETQYF TGTGCCAGCAGCTTAGATGGTACCAGTAGGGAGACCCAGTACTTC
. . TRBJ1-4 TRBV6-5 CASTQGGAAEKKLFF TGTGCCAGCACCCAAGGGGGGGCCGCGGAGAAAAAACTGTTTTTT
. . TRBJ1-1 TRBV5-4 CASSPGFTEAFF TGTGCCAGCAGCCCAGGATTCACTGAAGCTTTCTTT
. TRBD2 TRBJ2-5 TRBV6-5 CASSHGLAGAETQYF TGTGCCAGCAGTCATGGACTAGCGGGGGCAGAGACCCAGTACTTC
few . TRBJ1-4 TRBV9 CASSAVGAGNEKLFF TGTGCCAGCAGCGCCGTGGGGGCAGGTAATGAAAAACTGTTTTTT
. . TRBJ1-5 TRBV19 CASRTTGGAYSNQPQHF TGTGCCAGTAGGACCACGGGGGGAGCTTATAGCAATCAGCCCCAGCATTTT
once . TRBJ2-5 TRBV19 CASSIRVGREETQYF TGTGCCAGTAGTATAAGAGTGGGAAGAGAAGAGACCCAGTACTTC
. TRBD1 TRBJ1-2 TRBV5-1 CASSRDRVNYGYTF TGCGCCAGCAGCCGAGACAGGGTTAACTATGGCTACACCTTC
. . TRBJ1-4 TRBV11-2 CASSVGARGGRATNEKLFF TGTGCCAGCAGCGTAGGGGCCAGGGGAGGACGGGCAACTAATGAAAAACTGTTTTTT
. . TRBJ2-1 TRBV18 CASSDKGGSYNEQFF TGTGCCAGCTCCGACAAAGGGGGTTCCTACAATGAGCAGTTCTTC
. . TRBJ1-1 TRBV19 CASSIPFGGWNEAFF TGTGCCAGTAGTATTCCCTTCGGGGGGTGGAATGAAGCTTTCTTT
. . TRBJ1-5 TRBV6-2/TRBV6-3 CASSYSPSRLLNQPQHF TGTGCCAGCAGTTACTCCCCCTCCAGGCTCCTAAATCAGCCCCAGCATTTT
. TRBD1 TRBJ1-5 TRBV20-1 CSASWDRNQPQHF TGCAGTGCTAGTTGGGACAGAAATCAGCCCCAGCATTTT
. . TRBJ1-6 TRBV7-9 CASSSPNGSPLHF TGTGCCAGCAGCTCCCCCAACGGGTCACCCCTCCACTTT
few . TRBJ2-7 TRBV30 CAWSVSVYEQYF TGTGCCTGGAGTGTTAGCGTCTACGAGCAGTACTTC
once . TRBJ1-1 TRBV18 CASSPRGPSNTEAFF TGTGCCAGCTCACCCAGGGGACCCTCGAACACTGAAGCTTTCTTT
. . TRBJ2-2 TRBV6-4 CASSDRPSTGELFF TGTGCCAGCAGTGACAGGCCCAGCACCGGGGAGCTGTTTTTT
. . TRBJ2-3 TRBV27 CASSLSSVPDTQYF TGTGCCAGCAGTTTGTCCTCAGTGCCAGATACGCAGTATTTT
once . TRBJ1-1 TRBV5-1 CASSDGGGADEAFF TGCGCCAGCAGCGATGGTGGGGGCGCGGATGAAGCTTTCTTT
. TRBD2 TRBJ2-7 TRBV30 CAWSPGGSRYEQYF TGTGCCTGGAGTCCCGGCGGGAGTAGGTACGAGCAGTACTTC
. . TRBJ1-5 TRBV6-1 CASSESTEGHQPQHF TGTGCCAGCAGTGAGTCGACGGAGGGTCATCAGCCCCAGCATTTT
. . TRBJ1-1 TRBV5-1 CASKPPLVNTEAFF TGCGCCAGCAAGCCCCCACTGGTGAACACTGAAGCTTTCTTT
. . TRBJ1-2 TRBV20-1 CGGLETRGYTF TGCGGCGGTTTGGAGACTCGGGGCTACACCTTC
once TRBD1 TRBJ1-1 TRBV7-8 CASSHPGTGGGGTEAFF TGTGCCAGCAGCCATCCCGGGACAGGAGGGGGAGGGACTGAAGCTTTCTTT
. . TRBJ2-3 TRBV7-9 CASKMTEMGADTQYF TGTGCCAGCAAGATGACAGAAATGGGGGCAGATACGCAGTATTTT
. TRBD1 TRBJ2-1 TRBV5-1 CASSEQGATYNEQFF TGCGCCAGCAGCGAACAGGGGGCTACTTACAATGAGCAGTTCTTC
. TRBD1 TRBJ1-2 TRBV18 CASSPGQGPFNYGYTF TGTGCCAGCTCACCCGGACAGGGGCCCTTTAACTATGGCTACACCTTC
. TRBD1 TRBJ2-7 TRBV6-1 CASSERTGVYEQYF TGTGCCAGCAGTGAACGGACAGGGGTCTACGAGCAGTACTTC
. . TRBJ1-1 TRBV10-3 CAISGTDTEAFF TGTGCCATCAGTGGGACTGACACTGAAGCTTTCTTT
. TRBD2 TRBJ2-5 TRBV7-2 CASSLPSGTRETQYF TGTGCCAGCAGCTTACCCAGCGGGACTCGGGAGACCCAGTACTTC
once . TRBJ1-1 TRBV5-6 CASSLVGSTEAFF TGTGCCAGCAGCCTTGTGGGGAGTACTGAAGCTTTCTTT
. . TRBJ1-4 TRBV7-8 CASSGNSEKLFF TGTGCCAGCAGCGGCAATTCAGAAAAACTGTTTTTT
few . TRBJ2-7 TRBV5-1 CASSLGASYEQYF TGCGCCAGCAGCTTGGGGGCATCCTACGAGCAGTACTTC
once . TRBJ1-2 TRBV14 CASSQQDSTRYTF TGTGCCAGCAGCCAGCAGGACAGTACGCGCTACACCTTC
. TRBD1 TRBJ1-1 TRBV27 CASSYRTGGLSEAFF TGTGCCAGCAGTTACCGGACAGGGGGCCTTTCTGAAGCTTTCTTT
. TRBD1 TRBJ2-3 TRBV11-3 CASSFLTGGTDTQYF TGTGCCAGCAGCTTTTTGACAGGGGGCACAGATACGCAGTATTTT
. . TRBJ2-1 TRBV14 CASSQVVAASSYNEQFF TGTGCCAGCAGCCAAGTGGTGGCGGCTAGCTCCTACAATGAGCAGTTCTTC
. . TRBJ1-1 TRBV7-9 CASSPQAEAFF TGTGCCAGCAGTCCCCAGGCTGAAGCTTTCTTT